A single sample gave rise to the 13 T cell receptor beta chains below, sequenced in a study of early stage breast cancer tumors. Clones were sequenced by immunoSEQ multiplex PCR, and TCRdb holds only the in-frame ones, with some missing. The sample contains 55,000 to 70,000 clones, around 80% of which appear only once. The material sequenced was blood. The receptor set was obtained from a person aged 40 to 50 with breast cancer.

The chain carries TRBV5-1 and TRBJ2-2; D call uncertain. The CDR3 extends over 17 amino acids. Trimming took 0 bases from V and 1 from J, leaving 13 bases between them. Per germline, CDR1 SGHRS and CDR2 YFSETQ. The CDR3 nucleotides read TGCGCCAGCAGCTTGGCCGCGACCACCAAGAACACCGGGGAGCTGTTTTTT. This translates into CASSLAATTKNTGELFF.

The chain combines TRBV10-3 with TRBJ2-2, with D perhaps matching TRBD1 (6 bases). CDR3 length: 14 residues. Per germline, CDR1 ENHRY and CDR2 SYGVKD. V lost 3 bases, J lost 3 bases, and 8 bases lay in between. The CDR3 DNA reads TGTGCCATCAGTGATGGGGGCGACACCGGGGAGCTGTTTTTT. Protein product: CAISDGGDTGELFF.

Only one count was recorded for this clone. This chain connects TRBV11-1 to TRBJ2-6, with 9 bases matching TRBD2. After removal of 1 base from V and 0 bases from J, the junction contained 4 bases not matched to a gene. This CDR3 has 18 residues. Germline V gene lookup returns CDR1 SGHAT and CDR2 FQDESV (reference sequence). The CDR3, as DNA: TGTGCCAGCAGCTTAGATCTAGCGGGAAGCTCTGGGGCCAACGTCCTGACTTTC. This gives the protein CASSLDLAGSSGANVLTF. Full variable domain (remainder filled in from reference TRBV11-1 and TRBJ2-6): EAEVAQSPRYKITEKSQAVAFWCDPISGHATLYWYRQILGQGPELLVQFQDESVVDDSQLPKDRFSAERLKGVDSTLKIQPAELGDSAMYLCASSLDLAGSSGANVLTFGAGSRLTVL.

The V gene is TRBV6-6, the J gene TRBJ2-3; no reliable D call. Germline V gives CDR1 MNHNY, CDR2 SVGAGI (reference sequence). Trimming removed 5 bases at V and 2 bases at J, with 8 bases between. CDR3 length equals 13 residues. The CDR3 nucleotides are TGTGCCAGCAGTACGCTGTTCACAGATACGCAGTATTTT. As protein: CASSTLFTDTQYF.

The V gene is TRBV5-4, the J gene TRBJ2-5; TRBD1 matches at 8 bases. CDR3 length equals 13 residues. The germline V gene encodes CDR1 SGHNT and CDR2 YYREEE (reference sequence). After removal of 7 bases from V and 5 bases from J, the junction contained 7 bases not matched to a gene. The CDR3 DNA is TGTGCCAGCCACGACAGGGGCAGCGAGACCCAGTACTTC. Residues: CASHDRGSETQYF.

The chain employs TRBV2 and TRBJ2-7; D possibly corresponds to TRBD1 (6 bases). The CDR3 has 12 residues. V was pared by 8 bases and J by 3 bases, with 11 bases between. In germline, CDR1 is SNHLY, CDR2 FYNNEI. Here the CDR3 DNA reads TGTGCCAGCCTCAGGGGTATCTACGAGCAGTACTTC. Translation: CASLRGIYEQYF.

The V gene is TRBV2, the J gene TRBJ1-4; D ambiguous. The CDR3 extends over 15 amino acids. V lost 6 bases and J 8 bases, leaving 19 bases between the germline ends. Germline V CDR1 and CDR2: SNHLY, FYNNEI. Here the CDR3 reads CASRLNIRIQEKLFF. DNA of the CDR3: TGTGCCAGCAGGCTGAACATCAGGATACAAGAAAAACTGTTTTTT.

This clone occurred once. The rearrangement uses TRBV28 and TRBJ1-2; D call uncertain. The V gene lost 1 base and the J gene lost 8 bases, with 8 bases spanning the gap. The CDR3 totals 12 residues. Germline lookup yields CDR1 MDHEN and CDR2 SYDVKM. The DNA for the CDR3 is TGTGCCAGCAGTTTATTGGGAGGGGGCTACACCTTC. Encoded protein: CASSLLGGGYTF.

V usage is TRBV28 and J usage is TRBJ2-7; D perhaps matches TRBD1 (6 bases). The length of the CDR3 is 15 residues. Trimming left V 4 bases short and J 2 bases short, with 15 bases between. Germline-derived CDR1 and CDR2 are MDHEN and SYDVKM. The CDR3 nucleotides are TGTGCCAGCAGTTCTCAATTGACAGGCCCCTACGAGCAGTACTTC. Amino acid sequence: CASSSQLTGPYEQYF.

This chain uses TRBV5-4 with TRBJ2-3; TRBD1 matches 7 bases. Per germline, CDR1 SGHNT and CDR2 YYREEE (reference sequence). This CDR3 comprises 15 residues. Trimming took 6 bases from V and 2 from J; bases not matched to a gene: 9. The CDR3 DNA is TGTGCCAGCACCAATCCGGGACAGCTCACAGATACGCAGTATTTT. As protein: CASTNPGQLTDTQYF.

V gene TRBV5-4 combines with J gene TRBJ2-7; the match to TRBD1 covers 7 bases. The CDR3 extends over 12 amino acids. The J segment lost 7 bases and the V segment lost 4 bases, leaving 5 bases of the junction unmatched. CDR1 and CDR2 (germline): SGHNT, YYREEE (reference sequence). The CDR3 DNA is TGTGCCAGCAGCCAGGGGGTGCGGGAGCAGTACTTC. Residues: CASSQGVREQYF.

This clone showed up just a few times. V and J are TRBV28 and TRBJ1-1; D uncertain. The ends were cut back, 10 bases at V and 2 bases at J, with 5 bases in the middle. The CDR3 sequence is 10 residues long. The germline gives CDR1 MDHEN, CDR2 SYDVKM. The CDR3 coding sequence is TGTGCCACCCTTAACACTGAAGCTTTCTTT. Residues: CATLNTEAFF.

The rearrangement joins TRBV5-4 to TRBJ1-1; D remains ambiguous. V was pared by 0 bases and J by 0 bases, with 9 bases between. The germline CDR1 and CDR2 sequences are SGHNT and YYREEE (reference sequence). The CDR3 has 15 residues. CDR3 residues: CASSLGQSMNTEAFF. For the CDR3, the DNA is TGTGCCAGCAGCTTGGGGCAGAGCATGAACACTGAAGCTTTCTTT.